This T cell receptor (beta chain) derives from a study of T cell responses to AZD1222 COVID-19 vaccine. CDR1 MDHEN and CDR2 SYDVKM come from the germline V gene. CDR3 length: 21 amino acids. The trim removed 6 bases at V and 0 bases at J, leaving 15 bases unmatched. Clones were read by immunoSEQ multiplex PCR, and TCRdb kept only the in-frame ones, dropping some. The sample holds roughly 130,000 clones, over 75% seen once. The material sequenced was peripheral blood, taken on day 0 of AZD1222 vaccination. J is TRBJ2-1 and V is TRBV28; TRBD2 aligns across 15 bases. This TCR was sampled from an adult in good health. The chain's CDR3 is CASRPAPGTSGGTSSYNEQFF. For the CDR3, the DNA is TGTGCCAGCAGACCCGCCCCCGGGACTAGCGGGGGGACCAGCTCCTACAATGAGCAGTTCTTC.